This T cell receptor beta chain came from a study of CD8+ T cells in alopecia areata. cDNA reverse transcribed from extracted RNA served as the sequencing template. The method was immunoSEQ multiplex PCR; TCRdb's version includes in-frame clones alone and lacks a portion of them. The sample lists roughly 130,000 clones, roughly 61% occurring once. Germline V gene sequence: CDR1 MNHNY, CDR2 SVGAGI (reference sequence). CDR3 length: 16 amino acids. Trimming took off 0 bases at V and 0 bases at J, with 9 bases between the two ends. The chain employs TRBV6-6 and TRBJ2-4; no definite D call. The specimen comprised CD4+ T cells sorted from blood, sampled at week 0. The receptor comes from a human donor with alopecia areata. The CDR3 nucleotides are TGTGCCAGCAGTTACTCAGAAGCAAGAGCCAAAAACATTCAGTACTTC. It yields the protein CASSYSEARAKNIQYF.